This T cell receptor (beta chain) was recorded in a study of T cells after yellow fever vaccination. Study information: Sorting of the EM, EMRA, CM and Tscm memory subsets was carried out using CD3, CD45RA, CCR7 and CD95. Each low-cell-number fraction was prepared by means of SMART-Seq v4 Ultra Low Input.

Each CDR3 protein is one row after TCRdb ran MiXCR on the 5' RACE reads. The top ten clones hold 25% to 40% of a sample with about 53,000 distinct CDR3 sequences, 4.5% to 6% of them seen once. Notes on the study in general: Shared CD4/CD8 clonotypes were a small share, likely from convergent recombination.

This clonotype has just a few counts. Trimming took off 1 base at V and 2 bases at J, with 14 bases between the two ends. Germline-derived CDR1 and CDR2 are SEHNR and FQNEAQ (reference sequence). The CDR3 runs 16 residues. This TCR was recovered from a young man who received the YFV17D yellow fever vaccine. The source was PBMCs, either bulk or a sorted T-cell subset (CD4+, CD8+, memory, or dextramer-sorted; not recorded which), collected on the day of the yellow fever booster vaccination. The chain carries TRBV7-9 and TRBJ1-2, with D possibly being TRBD1 (6 bases). The CDR3 DNA reads as TGTGCCAGCAGCTTAGAACGGACAGTAAAAAACTATGGCTACACCTTC. It codes for CASSLERTVKNYGYTF.